These 14 T cell receptor beta chains were sequenced from one sample in a study of control samples from healthy donors and cancer patients. The assay was immunoSEQ multiplex PCR, and TCRdb's table has in-frame clones only and misses some. This table has roughly 140,000 clones, over 90% appearing once. Sequencing used blood. These receptors were obtained from a man over 45 in good health.

This chain links TRBV5-1 with TRBJ2-5, with 8 nucleotides matching TRBD2. From germline, CDR1 is SGHRS and CDR2 YFSETQ. J was trimmed by 7 bases and V by 4 bases; bases with no gene match: 9. This CDR3 has 14 amino acids. The DNA of the CDR3 is TGCGCCAGCAGCCCAGAGCGGGAGTTGGGGACCCAGTACTTC. It yields the protein CASSPERELGTQYF.

The rearrangement joins TRBV5-6 to TRBJ1-1, with D unresolved. V was shortened by 0 bases and J by 1 base, with 7 bases between the two germline ends. The CDR3 length is 14 residues. Germline V gives CDR1 SGHDT, CDR2 YYEEEE. The CDR3 nucleotides read TGTGCCAGCAGCTTGGGATATACGAACACTGAAGCTTTCTTT. Encoded protein: CASSLGYTNTEAFF.

The rearrangement joins TRBV18 to TRBJ2-7; tentatively, D is TRBD2 (6 bases). V lost 0 bases to trimming and J lost 2 bases, with 14 bases between them. The CDR3 runs to 16 residues. Germline V gene sequence: CDR1 KGHSH, CDR2 LQKENI. The CDR3 DNA reads as TGTGCCAGCTCACCACCGGCGGGGCAGGGAACCTACGAGCAGTACTTC. The encoded protein is CASSPPAGQGTYEQYF.

The chain couples TRBV5-1 to TRBJ1-3, with a tentative D call TRBD1 (5 bases). The V gene lost 3 bases and the J gene lost 4 bases, with 14 bases spanning the gap. The CDR3 loop spans 15 amino acids. The germline CDR1 and CDR2 sequences are SGHRS and YFSETQ. For the CDR3, the DNA is TGCGCCAGCAGCTCCCTCCCGGGGCCAGGAAACACCATATATTTT. It encodes CASSSLPGPGNTIYF.

The CDR3 reads CASSLRWGTKNIQYF. For the CDR3, the DNA is TGCGCCAGCAGCCTTAGATGGGGGACCAAAAACATTCAGTACTTC. The rearrangement joins TRBV4-1 to TRBJ2-4; D may be TRBD1 or TRBD2 (5 bases each). V was shortened by 4 bases and J by 2 bases, with 12 bases between the two germline ends. CDR1 is MGHRA and CDR2 is YSYEKL in the germline V gene. The CDR3 is made up of 15 amino acids.

This chain joins TRBV9 and TRBJ2-6; D is perhaps TRBD2 (6 bases). The V end was cut by 4 bases, the J end by 4 bases, with 21 bases between. The CDR3 spans 18 residues. The V gene's germline CDR1 is SGDLS and CDR2 YYNGEE. DNA of the CDR3: TGTGCCAGCAGCCCCCCCGGGGGTTCTTCGGGCGGGGCCAACGTCCTGACTTTC. Translation: CASSPPGGSSGGANVLTF.

This clone was picked up one time. V gene TRBV11-2 combines with J gene TRBJ2-7, with no clear D. Germline V gene data show CDR1 as SGHAT and CDR2 as FQNNGV. This CDR3 contains 15 residues. The V gene lost 5 bases and the J gene lost 2 bases, with 16 bases spanning the gap. The CDR3, as DNA: TGTGCCAGCAGCCCGCGACCCGGCGGTACCTACGAGCAGTACTTC. It codes for CASSPRPGGTYEQYF.

This clone has only a few counts. CDR3 sequence: CASSYPGPQHF. CDR3 sequence (DNA): TGTGCCAGCAGTTACCCCGGGCCCCAGCATTTT. The chain employs TRBV6-2 or TRBV6-3 and TRBJ1-5, with unresolved D. V gave up 2 bases and J gave up 9 bases, with 5 bases separating them. The germline V gene encodes CDR1 MNHEY and CDR2 SVGEGT. The CDR3 totals 11 residues.

V usage is TRBV5-1 and J usage is TRBJ2-5, with 11 bases matching TRBD1. The V gene's germline CDR1 is SGHRS and CDR2 YFSETQ. The CDR3 consists of 16 residues. Germline trimming cut 3 bases from V and 5 bases from J; bases unmatched to any gene: 9. This CDR3 reads CASSSGQGAPRETQYF. DNA for the CDR3: TGCGCCAGCAGCTCCGGACAGGGGGCGCCCCGGGAGACCCAGTACTTC.

The chain has TRBV5-1 and TRBJ2-1, with 11 nucleotides matching TRBD2. Germline V gene lookup returns CDR1 SGHRS and CDR2 YFSETQ. The J segment lost 15 bases and the V segment lost 1 base, leaving 15 bases of the junction unmatched. This CDR3 has 16 residues. CDR3 sequence: CASSLSKVAGGFPRFF. CDR3 sequence (DNA): TGCGCCAGCAGCTTGAGTAAGGTAGCGGGAGGGTTTCCACGGTTCTTC.

The chain has TRBV18 and TRBJ2-7, with no clear D. Trimming stripped 2 bases from V and 0 bases from J, with 11 bases between. The CDR3 is 15 residues long. Looked up from germline, CDR1 is KGHSH and CDR2 is LQKENI. CDR3 sequence reads: CASSPIGRSSYEQYF. The CDR3 DNA sequence: TGTGCCAGCTCACCAATAGGACGGAGCTCCTACGAGCAGTACTTC. The complete variable domain, with remaining parts taken from reference TRBV18 and TRBJ2-7, reads NAGVMQNPRHLVRRRGQEARLRCSPMKGHSHVYWYRQLPEEGLKFMVYLQKENIIDESGMPKERFSAEFPKEGPSILRIQQVVRGDSAAYFCASSPIGRSSYEQYFGPGTRLTVT.

The chain carries TRBV3-1 (or the pseudogene TRBV3-2) and TRBJ2-7; D is perhaps TRBD2 (6 bases). This CDR3 region has 15 residues. Per the germline V gene, CDR1 is LGHDT and CDR2 is YNNKEL (reference sequence). Trimming left V 4 bases short and J 0 bases short, with 13 bases between. This CDR3 is CASSLTGLGSYEQYF. The CDR3 DNA reads as TGTGCCAGCAGCCTCACGGGACTGGGCTCCTACGAGCAGTACTTC.

V gene TRBV18 combines with J gene TRBJ2-5; 8 positions agree with TRBD1. The V segment lost 4 bases and the J segment 4 bases; nucleotides outside the gene matches: 14. The CDR3 spans 17 residues. Per the germline V gene, CDR1 is KGHSH and CDR2 is LQKENI. The chain's CDR3 is CASSRAQDRGGGETQYF. In DNA, the CDR3 is TGTGCCAGCTCACGAGCACAAGACAGGGGAGGTGGAGAGACCCAGTACTTC.

This chain connects TRBV28 to TRBJ2-5; 13 nucleotides line up with TRBD2. CDR1 is MDHEN and CDR2 is SYDVKM in the germline V gene. V was pared by 6 bases and J by 8 bases, with 3 bases of the junction left unmatched. This CDR3 has 13 amino acids. CDR3 protein: CASRRTSGRTQYF. The CDR3 DNA reads as TGTGCCAGCAGGCGGACTAGCGGGAGAACCCAGTACTTC.